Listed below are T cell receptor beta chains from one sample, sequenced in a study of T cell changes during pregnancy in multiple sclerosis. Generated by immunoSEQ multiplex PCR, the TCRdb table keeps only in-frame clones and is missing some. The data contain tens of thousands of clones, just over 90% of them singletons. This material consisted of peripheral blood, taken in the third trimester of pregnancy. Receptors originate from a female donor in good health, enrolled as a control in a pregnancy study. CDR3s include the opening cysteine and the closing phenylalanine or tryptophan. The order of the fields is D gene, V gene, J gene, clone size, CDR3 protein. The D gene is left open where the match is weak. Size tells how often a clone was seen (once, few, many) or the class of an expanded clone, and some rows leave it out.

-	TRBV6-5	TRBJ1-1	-	CASSRGQSNTEAFF
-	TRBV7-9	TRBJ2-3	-	CASSLGRNTDTQYF
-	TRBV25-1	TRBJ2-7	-	CASRDTNNYEQYF
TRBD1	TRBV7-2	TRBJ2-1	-	CASSWDRGLNEQFF
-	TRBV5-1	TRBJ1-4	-	CASSLRGTTNEKLFF
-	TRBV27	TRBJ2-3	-	CASRGSGPSTDTQYF
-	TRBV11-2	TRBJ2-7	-	CASSLLVGGSVRSEQYF
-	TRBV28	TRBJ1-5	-	CASSLGRAFRTSNQPQHF
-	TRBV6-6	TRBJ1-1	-	CASKDGSITLNTEAFF
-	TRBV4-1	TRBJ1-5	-	CASSQDLEGNRHNQPQHF
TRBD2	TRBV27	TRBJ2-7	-	CASSYVGGSYEQYF
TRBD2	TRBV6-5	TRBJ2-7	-	CASSWREGSYEQYF
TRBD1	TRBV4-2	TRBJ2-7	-	CASSQVFGGGTGGTEQYF
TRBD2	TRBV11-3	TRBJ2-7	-	CASSQPPGGSNNEQYF
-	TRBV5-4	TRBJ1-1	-	CASSPLGGSLTEAFF
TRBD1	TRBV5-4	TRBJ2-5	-	CASNDGPTGGVKETQYF
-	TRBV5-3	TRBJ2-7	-	CARSLATDCEQYF
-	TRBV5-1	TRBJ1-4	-	CASSLGSGVSEKLFF
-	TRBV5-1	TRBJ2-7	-	CASSLGRGSYEQYF
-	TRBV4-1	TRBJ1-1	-	CASSPRGNTEAFF
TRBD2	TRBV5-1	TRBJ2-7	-	CASSSDSGRASEQYF
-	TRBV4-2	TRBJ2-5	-	CASSQEGGPQETQYF
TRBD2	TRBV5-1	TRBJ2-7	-	CASSLSQGLAGVSEQYF
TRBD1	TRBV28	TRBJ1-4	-	CASSIGTVATNEKLFF
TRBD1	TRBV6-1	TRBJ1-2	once	CASKLGTGNGYTF
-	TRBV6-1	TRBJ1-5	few	CASSGVNQPQHF
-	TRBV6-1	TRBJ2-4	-	CASSIGGLAKNIQYF
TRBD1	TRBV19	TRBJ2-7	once	CASRPGQDYEQYF
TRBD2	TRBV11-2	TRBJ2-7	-	CASSFSGRPAYEQYF
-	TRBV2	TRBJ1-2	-	CASTRENYGYTF
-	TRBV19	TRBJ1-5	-	CAGVRGNQPQHF
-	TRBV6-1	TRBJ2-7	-	CASRARDNSEQYF
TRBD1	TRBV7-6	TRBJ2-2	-	CASSSTGDTGELFF
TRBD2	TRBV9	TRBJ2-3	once	CASSDGTSGDTQYF
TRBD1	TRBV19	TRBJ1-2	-	CATHDRGRGNYGYTF
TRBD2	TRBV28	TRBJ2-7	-	CASSSGTSGYEQYF
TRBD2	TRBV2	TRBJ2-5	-	CASRPGLAGDIGETQYF
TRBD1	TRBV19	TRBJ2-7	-	CATKPGQGSYEQYF
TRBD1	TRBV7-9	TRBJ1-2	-	CASSSTGGYGYTF
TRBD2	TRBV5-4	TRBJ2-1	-	CASSPGGTSGTNEQFF
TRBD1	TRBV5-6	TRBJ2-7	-	CASTGTGGYEQYF